This passage covers 9 T cell receptor beta chains from one sample sequenced in a study of blood T cell repertoires in COVID-19. Repertoires were generated with immunoSEQ multiplex PCR, while TCRdb's copy carries only in-frame clones and drops some. Of tens of thousands of clones listed, approximately 77% are singletons. Sequenced input: peripheral blood. These receptors were taken from a human donor in a cohort sampled during active COVID-19.

V gene TRBV10-3 combines with J gene TRBJ2-3, with 8 bases identical to TRBD1. CDR3 size: 17 residues. Germline V gene sequence: CDR1 ENHRY, CDR2 SYGVKD. The V segment lost 3 bases and the J segment 2 bases; nucleotides outside the gene matches: 10. This CDR3 is CAISEFRGQTNTDTQYF. The DNA of the CDR3 is TGTGCCATCAGTGAATTCAGGGGGCAGACTAACACAGATACGCAGTATTTT.

This clone was seen a handful of times. V gene TRBV6-2 or TRBV6-3 combines with J gene TRBJ2-6; D perhaps matches TRBD2 (6 bases). The germline V gene encodes CDR1 MNHEY and CDR2 SVGEGT. The CDR3 runs 16 residues. Trimming stripped 4 bases from V and 0 bases from J, with 10 bases between. The CDR3 sequence is CASSSMTSSGANVLTF. The CDR3 DNA reads as TGTGCCAGCAGTTCAATGACTAGCTCTGGGGCCAACGTCCTGACTTTC.

This clone was recorded at least ten times. This chain connects TRBV14 to TRBJ2-3; D perhaps matches TRBD2 (7 bases). The CDR3 extends over 17 amino acids. Trimming took off 4 bases at V and 0 bases at J, with 17 bases between the two ends. The germline V gene has CDR1 SGHDN and CDR2 FVKESK. CDR3 residues: CASSRGRRGGSTDTQYF. In DNA form, the CDR3 reads TGTGCCAGCAGCCGAGGGCGCAGGGGAGGGAGCACAGATACGCAGTATTTT.

The CDR3 nucleotides read TGTGCCAGCTCACTTCTTTCGGGAGAGACTGAAGCTTTCTTT. Amino acids: CASSLLSGETEAFF. The genes are TRBV18 and TRBJ1-1; unclear D gene. Germline V gives CDR1 KGHSH, CDR2 LQKENI. The CDR3 length is 14 residues. Deletions cut 4 bases from V and 5 bases from J, with 14 bases between.

CDR3 region: CASSLGSTGELFF. The CDR3 bases are TGCGCCAGCAGCTTGGGCAGCACCGGGGAGCTGTTTTTT. The V gene is TRBV5-1, the J gene TRBJ2-2, with D uncertain. Looked up from germline, CDR1 is SGHRS and CDR2 is YFSETQ. Trimming pared 0 bases from V and 4 bases from J, leaving 4 bases between. The CDR3 sequence is 13 residues long.

This clone was recorded a few times. V gene TRBV14 combines with J gene TRBJ2-7, with a tentative D call TRBD2 (6 bases). This CDR3 spans 15 amino acids. The germline V gene encodes CDR1 SGHDN and CDR2 FVKESK. Trimming stripped 0 bases from V and 5 bases from J, with 14 bases between. The CDR3 DNA reads as TGTGCCAGCAGCCAAGAGTCAACGGGAGCCCACGAGCAGTACTTC. The encoded protein is CASSQESTGAHEQYF.

The V call is TRBV6-5, the J call TRBJ2-7; 10 nucleotides line up with TRBD2. The CDR3 loop spans 14 amino acids. With V trimmed by 8 bases and J by 2 bases, 6 bases remained unmatched. Germline lookup yields CDR1 MNHEY and CDR2 SVGAGI. DNA for the CDR3: TGTGCCAGCCGATATAGCGGGGGGACCTACGAGCAGTACTTC. This encodes CASRYSGGTYEQYF.

The chain links TRBV28 to TRBJ2-1, with a weak D call TRBD2 (5 bases). The CDR3 has 16 residues. Germline V gene data show CDR1 as MDHEN and CDR2 as SYDVKM. V lost 6 bases and J 6 bases, leaving 21 bases between the germline ends. The chain's CDR3 is CASSLPGSQIFNEQFF. CDR3 nucleotides: TGTGCCAGCAGCCTCCCGGGGAGCCAGATCTTCAATGAGCAGTTCTTC.

V usage is TRBV7-9 and J usage is TRBJ1-4, with D tentatively TRBD1 (6 bases). With 5 bases removed from V and 3 bases from J, the gap between germline ends came to 22 bases. From germline, CDR1 is SEHNR and CDR2 FQNEAQ (reference sequence). CDR3 length: 18 amino acids. This CDR3 reads CASSRTWGQVLPNEKLFF. CDR3 in DNA: TGTGCCAGCAGCCGAACCTGGGGGCAGGTCCTTCCTAATGAAAAACTGTTTTTT.